Each of the 32 T cell receptor beta chains below was sequenced from the same sample in a study of blood T cell repertoires in COVID-19. Data came from immunoSEQ multiplex PCR; TCRdb stores just in-frame clones and leaves some out. The table has roughly 250,000 clones, roughly nine tenths seen once. The sample was peripheral blood. The origin of the receptors is a young woman with COVID-19, enrolled during active disease.

CDR3 residues: CASSSGVEEETQYF. DNA of the CDR3: TGTGCCAGCAGCTCTGGAGTCGAAGAAGAGACCCAGTACTTC. This rearrangement joins TRBV5-5 to TRBJ2-5, with D hard to call. Deletions cut 3 bases from V and 3 bases from J, with 12 bases between. This CDR3 has 14 amino acids. Germline loops: CDR1 SGHKS, CDR2 YYEKEE (reference sequence).

This sequence joins TRBV9 and TRBJ2-1; 14 positions agree with TRBD2. J lost 5 bases, V lost 4 bases, and 5 bases had no gene match. Germline assignment: CDR1 SGDLS and CDR2 YYNGEE. The CDR3 contains 16 residues. This chain's CDR3 is CASSPPGLAGDNEQFF. Written as DNA, the CDR3 is TGTGCCAGCAGCCCTCCGGGACTAGCGGGGGACAATGAGCAGTTCTTC.

CDR3 amino acids: CASSPSGRRANTEAFF. DNA for the CDR3: TGTGCCAGCAGTCCATCAGGGAGGAGGGCAAACACTGAAGCTTTCTTT. The chain employs TRBV27 and TRBJ1-1; D possibly corresponds to TRBD1 (5 bases). V was pared by 5 bases and J by 2 bases, with 18 bases between. The CDR3 runs to 16 residues. Germline values: CDR1 MNHEY, CDR2 SMNVEV (reference sequence).

The chain carries TRBV7-9 and TRBJ2-5; TRBD1 is a possible D gene (6 bases). The CDR3 consists of 15 residues. Germline loops: CDR1 SEHNR, CDR2 FQNEAQ (reference sequence). The V end lost 0 bases, the J end lost 1 base, and 9 bases lay between the germline ends. The CDR3 sequence: CASSLAGTLQETQYF. In DNA form, the CDR3 reads TGTGCCAGCAGCTTAGCCGGGACACTCCAAGAGACCCAGTACTTC. The full variable domain, rest sourced from reference TRBV7-9 and TRBJ2-5, is DTGVSQNPRHKITKRGQNVTFRCDPISEHNRLYWYRQTLGQGPEFLTYFQNEAQLEKSRLLSDRFSAERPKGSFSTLEIQRTEQGDSAMYLCASSLAGTLQETQYFGPGTRLLVL.

The J gene is TRBJ1-4, the V gene TRBV7-9; D is ambiguous. With 1 base removed from V and 8 bases from J, the gap between germline ends came to 5 bases. The CDR3 has 12 residues. Looked up from germline, CDR1 is SEHNR and CDR2 is FQNEAQ (reference sequence). The CDR3, as DNA: TGTGCCAGCAGCTTAGTTGAGGAAAAACTGTTTTTT. Residues: CASSLVEEKLFF.

A few counts support this clone. The V gene is TRBV13, the J gene TRBJ2-7; 13 bases match TRBD2. The J segment lost 7 bases and the V segment lost 1 base, leaving 1 base of the junction unmatched. Germline-derived CDR1 and CDR2 are PRHDT and FYEKMQ (reference sequence). This CDR3 has 14 amino acids. The CDR3 sequence: CASSLEGLAGEQYF. CDR3 nucleotides: TGTGCCAGCAGCTTAGAGGGACTAGCGGGAGAGCAGTACTTC.

The V call is TRBV5-6, the J call TRBJ1-3; TRBD1 might be the D (6 bases). There are 18 residues in the CDR3. Germline lookup yields CDR1 SGHDT and CDR2 YYEEEE. The ends were cut back, 3 bases at V and 1 base at J, with 20 bases in the middle. The CDR3 DNA sequence: TGTGCCAGCAGCTGGGGCTGGGGGCCCACCGAATCTGGAAACACCATATATTTT. Its protein product is CASSWGWGPTESGNTIYF.

A word on this clone: An end of the junction does not agree with germline; a read error may underlie this. The CDR3 DNA follows: TGTGCCAGCAGTCTAGGGGGCTATGGCTACACTTTC. Its translation: CASSLGGYGYTF. The chain joins TRBV6-5 to TRBJ1-2, with 7 bases lining up with TRBD1. Per the germline V gene, CDR1 is MNHEY and CDR2 is SVGAGI. This CDR3 has 12 residues.

The CDR3 DNA reads as TGTGCCAGCTCACCAATCGGGTCAACCTACGAGCAGTACTTC. Translated: CASSPIGSTYEQYF. V usage is TRBV18 and J usage is TRBJ2-7, with no clear D. CDR3 size: 14 residues. V lost 2 bases to trimming and J lost 2 bases, with 10 bases between them. Germline CDR1 and CDR2: KGHSH and LQKENI.

The chain recombines TRBV20-1 with TRBJ1-2; D is unclear. The length of the CDR3 is 11 residues. V dropped 4 bases and J dropped 4 bases, with 7 bases sitting between them. The germline gives CDR1 DFQATT, CDR2 SNEGSKA (reference sequence). The CDR3 nucleotides are TGCAGTGCTATCTCCGTCTATGGCTACACCTTC. This translates into CSAISVYGYTF.

The rearrangement uses TRBV24-1 and TRBJ1-2; no clear D. The V gene lost 7 bases and the J gene lost 0 bases, with 14 bases spanning the gap. CDR1 and CDR2 (germline): KGHDR, SFDVKD. This CDR3 region has 15 residues. The CDR3 nucleotides are TGTGCCACCAGCCCAGACAACCCCCCTAACTATGGCTACACCTTC. This translates into CATSPDNPPNYGYTF.

This rearrangement joins TRBV19 to TRBJ2-2, with 8 bases lining up with TRBD1. CDR3 size: 17 residues. The trim removed 5 bases at V and 4 bases at J, leaving 12 bases unmatched. Germline V CDR1 and CDR2: LNHDA, SQIVND (reference sequence). CDR3 residues: CASSAGTGRRGTGELFF. As DNA, the CDR3 is TGTGCCAGTAGTGCTGGGACAGGCCGCCGAGGCACCGGGGAGCTGTTTTTT.

The chain couples TRBV28 to TRBJ2-3; 13 bases align to TRBD2. Germline V CDR1 and CDR2: MDHEN, SYDVKM. J gave up 0 bases and V 5 bases, and 8 bases lay outside the gene matches. CDR3 length equals 18 residues. In nucleotides, the CDR3 is TGTGCCAGCAGTGACGGCGGGACTAGCGGGGATAGCACAGATACGCAGTATTTT. It specifies CASSDGGTSGDSTDTQYF.

The rearrangement uses TRBV2 and TRBJ2-5, with 12 positions matching TRBD2. The germline V gene has CDR1 SNHLY and CDR2 FYNNEI. V trimming: 8 bases; J trimming: 5 bases; junction bases outside the gene matches: 9. CDR3 length: 15 residues. The CDR3 DNA sequence: TGTGCCAGCCTGGCTAGCGGGGGGGCCGAGGAGACCCAGTACTTC. This translates into CASLASGGAEETQYF.

The genes are TRBV6-2 or TRBV6-3 and TRBJ1-6; TRBD1 aligns across 11 bases. The CDR3 runs to 18 residues. Germline V gives CDR1 MNHEY, CDR2 SVGEGT. Germline trimming cut 2 bases from V and 3 bases from J; bases unmatched to any gene: 6. The CDR3 region is CASSYPRTGGFYNSPLHF. The DNA of the CDR3 is TGTGCCAGCAGTTACCCAAGGACAGGGGGCTTCTATAATTCACCCCTCCACTTT.

V is TRBV6-5 and J is TRBJ1-5, with TRBD1 matching 8 bases. CDR3 length equals 14 residues. Germline V gene lookup returns CDR1 MNHEY and CDR2 SVGAGI. V lost 6 bases, J lost 6 bases, and 7 bases stayed unmatched. The CDR3 spells CASSPQGDTQPQHF. CDR3 nucleotide sequence: TGTGCCAGCAGCCCACAGGGGGATACTCAGCCCCAGCATTTT.

The chain employs TRBV2 and TRBJ1-6, with D perhaps matching TRBD1 (6 bases). The CDR3 is 13 residues long. From germline, CDR1 is SNHLY and CDR2 FYNNEI. V was cut by 8 bases and J by 7 bases, with 12 bases left in between. CDR3 sequence (DNA): TGTGCCAGCCAGGGGATCGGGAATTCACCCCTCCACTTT. It encodes CASQGIGNSPLHF. Full variable domain (rest looked up from reference TRBV2 and TRBJ1-6): EPEVTQTPSHQVTQMGQEVILRCVPISNHLYFYWYRQILGQKVEFLVSFYNNEISEKSEIFDDQFSVERPDGSNFTLKIRSTKLEDSAMYFCASQGIGNSPLHFGNGTRLTVT.

This clone was picked up one time. Other DNA sequences from this sample encode an identical CDR3 as well. The chain recombines TRBV27 with TRBJ1-2; D gene uncertain. V lost 3 bases and J lost 5, with 10 bases in between. Germline CDR1 and CDR2: MNHEY and SMNVEV (reference sequence). The CDR3 totals 13 residues. The CDR3: CASSLSSGYGYTF. The CDR3 nucleotides are TGTGCCAGCAGTTTGTCCTCGGGGTATGGCTACACCTTC.

The CDR3 loop reads CASSLGLAGVYEQYF. The DNA for the CDR3 is TGTGCCAGCAGCTTGGGACTAGCGGGGGTCTACGAGCAGTACTTC. The chain couples TRBV13 to TRBJ2-7; 14 bases align to TRBD2. Germline CDR1 PRHDT, CDR2 FYEKMQ (reference sequence). CDR3 length equals 15 residues. Trimming took 3 bases from V and 3 from J; bases not matched to a gene: 1.

The chain recombines TRBV6-1 with TRBJ1-2; D might be TRBD1 (5 bases). Trimming left V 3 bases short and J 0 bases short, with 8 bases between. The CDR3 covers 14 residues. Germline loops: CDR1 MNHNS, CDR2 SASEGT. Here the CDR3 reads CASSDRDPNYGYTF. As DNA, the CDR3 is TGTGCCAGCAGTGACAGGGATCCTAACTATGGCTACACCTTC.

The rearrangement joins TRBV2 to TRBJ2-5; 12 nucleotides align to TRBD2. This CDR3 contains 14 residues. V trimming: 4 bases; J trimming: 3 bases; junction bases outside the gene matches: 0. Per germline, CDR1 SNHLY and CDR2 FYNNEI. CDR3: CASSGLAGEETQYF. CDR3 bases: TGTGCCAGCAGTGGACTAGCGGGGGAAGAGACCCAGTACTTC.

The genes are TRBV6-2 or TRBV6-3 and TRBJ2-3; maybe TRBD2 (6 bases). Germline V gene data show CDR1 as MNHEY and CDR2 as SVGEGT. The CDR3 consists of 17 residues. V lost 1 base, J lost 6 bases, and 20 bases lay in between. The CDR3 protein is CASSYYPLAADMDTQYF. The CDR3 region has the DNA TGTGCCAGCAGTTACTATCCTTTAGCGGCGGACATGGATACGCAGTATTTT.

On this clone: The junction and the germline gene differ at one end; a read error may be behind it. The chain joins TRBV4-1 to TRBJ1-1, with D possibly TRBD1 on 5 matching bases. The CDR3 has 11 residues. The germline CDR1 and CDR2 sequences are MGHRA and YSYEKL. The CDR3 is CASSQGGWGVF. The CDR3 nucleotides are TGCGCCAGCAGCCAAGGGGGCTGGGGTGTCTTT.

The chain uses TRBV25-1 and TRBJ1-2, with D maybe TRBD1 (6 bases). This CDR3 comprises 14 residues. Germline CDR1 and CDR2: MGHDK and SYGVNS. V lost 2 bases and J lost 8, with 15 bases in between. CDR3 sequence reads: CASSEPGHNAGYTF. The DNA of the CDR3 is TGTGCCAGCAGTGAACCGGGACACAACGCGGGCTACACCTTC.

V usage is TRBV7-9 and J usage is TRBJ2-7, with D maybe TRBD2 (5 bases). Germline CDR1 reads SEHNR; CDR2 reads FQNEAQ (reference sequence). The CDR3 extends over 14 amino acids. Trimming pared 4 bases from V and 7 bases from J, leaving 17 bases between. CDR3 amino acids: CASSSLALPGEQYF. The CDR3 DNA is TGTGCCAGCAGCTCCCTAGCCCTCCCCGGAGAGCAGTACTTC. The variable domain in full, with the rest retrieved from reference TRBV7-9 and TRBJ2-7, is DTGVSQNPRHKITKRGQNVTFRCDPISEHNRLYWYRQTLGQGPEFLTYFQNEAQLEKSRLLSDRFSAERPKGSFSTLEIQRTEQGDSAMYLCASSSLALPGEQYFGPGTRLTVT.

This clone was seen once. The chain joins TRBV4-2 to TRBJ2-1, with no clear D. V gave up 3 bases and J gave up 16 bases, with 16 bases separating them. The CDR3 totals 12 residues. Per germline, CDR1 LGHNA and CDR2 YNFKEQ. The chain's CDR3 is CASSQLADTVFF. DNA of the CDR3: TGTGCCAGCAGCCAGCTCGCCGACACGGTTTTCTTC.

The gene calls are TRBV19 and TRBJ2-7, with D possibly TRBD2 on 6 matching bases. The CDR3 length is 15 residues. The V and J ends lost 4 bases and 3 bases respectively, with 16 bases between them. Germline CDR1 reads LNHDA; CDR2 reads SQIVND (reference sequence). The CDR3 bases are TGTGCCAGTAGTAAAGGCAGCGGGTCGAGCTACGAGCAGTACTTC. Residues: CASSKGSGSSYEQYF.

The V and J genes are TRBV6-5 and TRBJ1-2, with 7 nucleotides matching TRBD1. This CDR3 is 11 amino acids long. The germline V gene has CDR1 MNHEY and CDR2 SVGAGI. The V segment lost 5 bases and the J segment 7 bases; nucleotides outside the gene matches: 1. The CDR3 here is CASSNRGGYTF. CDR3 DNA: TGTGCCAGCAGTAACAGGGGTGGCTACACCTTC.

V usage is TRBV2 and J usage is TRBJ2-3; TRBD2 agrees at 10 bases. CDR1 and CDR2 (germline): SNHLY, FYNNEI. The CDR3 covers 14 residues. After removal of 10 bases from V and 2 bases from J, the junction contained 6 bases not matched to a gene. The CDR3 protein is CAMQRGGSTDTQYF. For the CDR3, the DNA is TGTGCCATGCAGCGGGGGGGATCCACAGATACGCAGTATTTT.

The chain has TRBV5-4 and TRBJ2-7; 10 nucleotides line up with TRBD1. Germline lookup yields CDR1 SGHNT and CDR2 YYREEE (reference sequence). The V and J ends lost 4 bases and 5 bases, in that order; junction bases with no gene match: 6. This CDR3 has 14 residues. The CDR3 loop is CASSPGTGAHEQYF. The CDR3 coding sequence is TGTGCCAGCAGCCCCGGGACAGGGGCCCACGAGCAGTACTTC.

The V and J genes are TRBV11-2 and TRBJ1-6; TRBD1 is a possible D gene (6 bases). V lost 4 bases, J lost 0 bases, and 16 bases lay in between. The CDR3 has 18 amino acids. Germline V CDR1 and CDR2: SGHAT, FQNNGV. The CDR3 region is CASSSTSQGNSYNSPLHF. The CDR3 coding sequence is TGTGCCAGCAGCTCGACCTCCCAGGGGAACTCCTATAATTCACCCCTCCACTTT. Combining the CDR3 with reference TRBV11-2 and TRBJ1-6 gives the whole variable domain EAGVAQSPRYKIIEKRQSVAFWCNPISGHATLYWYQQILGQGPKLLIQFQNNGVVDDSQLPKDRFSAERLKGVDSTLKIQPAKLEDSAVYLCASSSTSQGNSYNSPLHFGNGTRLTVT.

V usage is TRBV6-5 and J usage is TRBJ2-2, with a weak D call TRBD1 (5 bases). CDR1 and CDR2 from the germline V gene are MNHEY and SVGAGI. The CDR3 loop spans 13 amino acids. Trimming shortened V by 7 bases and J by 11 bases, and 17 bases separated the two germline ends. CDR3 amino acids: CASNGHTGVELFF. The CDR3 coding sequence is TGTGCCAGCAACGGACATACCGGAGTCGAGCTGTTTTTT.